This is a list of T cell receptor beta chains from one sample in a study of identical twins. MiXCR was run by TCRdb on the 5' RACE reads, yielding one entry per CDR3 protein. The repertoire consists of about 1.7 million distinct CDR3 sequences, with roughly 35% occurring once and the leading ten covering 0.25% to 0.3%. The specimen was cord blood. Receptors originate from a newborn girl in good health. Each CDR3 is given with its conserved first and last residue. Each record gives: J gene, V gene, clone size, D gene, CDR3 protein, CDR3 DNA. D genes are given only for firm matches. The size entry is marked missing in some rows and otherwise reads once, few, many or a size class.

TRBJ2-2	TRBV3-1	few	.	CASSRQDPTSGELFF	TGTGCCAGCAGCCGCCAGGACCCGACGTCCGGGGAGCTGTTTTTT
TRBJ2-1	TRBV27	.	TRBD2	CATWGGSSYNEQFF	TGTGCCACGTGGGGGGGTAGCTCCTACAATGAGCAGTTCTTC
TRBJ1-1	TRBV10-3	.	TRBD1	CAIRSAGGAGTEAFF	TGTGCCATCAGGTCGGCAGGGGGCGCGGGCACTGAAGCTTTCTTT
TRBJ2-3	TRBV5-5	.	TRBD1	CASSRTGGPDTQYF	TGTGCCAGCAGCCGAACAGGGGGACCCGATACGCAGTATTTT
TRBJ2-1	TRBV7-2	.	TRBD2	CASSIRLAGNSYNEQFF	TGTGCCAGCAGCATCCGACTAGCGGGCAACTCCTACAATGAGCAGTTCTTC
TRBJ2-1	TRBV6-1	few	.	CASIGTAYNEQFF	TGTGCCAGCATAGGGACCGCATACAATGAGCAGTTCTTC
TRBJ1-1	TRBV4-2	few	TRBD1	CASSQVPGQGNTEAFF	TGTGCCAGCAGCCAAGTACCGGGACAGGGGAACACTGAAGCTTTCTTT
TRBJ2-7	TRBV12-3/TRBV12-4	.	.	CASKRFSYEQYF	TGTGCCAGCAAACGTTTCTCCTACGAGCAGTACTTC
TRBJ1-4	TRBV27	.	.	CASSLSQGNEKLFF	TGTGCCAGCAGTTTATCACAGGGTAATGAAAAACTGTTTTTT
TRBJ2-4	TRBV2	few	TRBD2	CASSGLAAIKNIQYF	TGTGCCAGCAGTGGACTAGCGGCAATCAAAAACATTCAGTACTTC
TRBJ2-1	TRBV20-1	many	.	CSARSGASSYNEQFF	TGCAGTGCTAGGTCAGGGGCGAGCTCCTACAATGAGCAGTTCTTC